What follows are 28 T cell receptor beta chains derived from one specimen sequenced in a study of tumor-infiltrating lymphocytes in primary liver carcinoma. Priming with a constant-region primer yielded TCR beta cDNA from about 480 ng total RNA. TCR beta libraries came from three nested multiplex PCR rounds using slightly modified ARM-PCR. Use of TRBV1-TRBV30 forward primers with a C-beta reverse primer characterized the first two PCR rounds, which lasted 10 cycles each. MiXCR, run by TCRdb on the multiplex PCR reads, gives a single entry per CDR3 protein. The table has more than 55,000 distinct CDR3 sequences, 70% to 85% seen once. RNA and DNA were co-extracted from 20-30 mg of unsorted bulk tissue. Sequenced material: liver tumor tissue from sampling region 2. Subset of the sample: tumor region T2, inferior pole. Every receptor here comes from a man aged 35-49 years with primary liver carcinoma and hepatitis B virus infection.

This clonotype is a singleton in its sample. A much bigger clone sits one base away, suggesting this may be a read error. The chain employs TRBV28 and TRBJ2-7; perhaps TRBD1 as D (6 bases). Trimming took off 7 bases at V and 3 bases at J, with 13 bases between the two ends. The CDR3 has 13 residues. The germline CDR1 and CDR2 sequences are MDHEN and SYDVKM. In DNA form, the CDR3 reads TGTGCCAGCAAATTGGGACATATCTACGAGCAGTACTTC. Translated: CASKLGHIYEQYF.

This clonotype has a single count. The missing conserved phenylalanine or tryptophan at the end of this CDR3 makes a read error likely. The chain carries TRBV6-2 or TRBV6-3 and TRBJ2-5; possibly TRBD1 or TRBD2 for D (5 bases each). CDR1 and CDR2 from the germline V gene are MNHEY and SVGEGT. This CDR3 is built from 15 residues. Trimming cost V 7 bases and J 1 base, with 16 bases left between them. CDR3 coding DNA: TGTGCCAGCACGCAAGCACGGGGCGGCCAAGAGACCCAGTACATC. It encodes CASTQARGGQETQYI.

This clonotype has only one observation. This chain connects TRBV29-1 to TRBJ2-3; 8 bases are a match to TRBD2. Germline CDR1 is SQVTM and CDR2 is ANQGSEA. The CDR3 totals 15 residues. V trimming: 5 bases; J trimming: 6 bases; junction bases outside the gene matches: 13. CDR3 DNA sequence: TGCAGCGTTTCCGGGACTAGTGGATCCACGGATACGCAGTATTTT. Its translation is CSVSGTSGSTDTQYF.

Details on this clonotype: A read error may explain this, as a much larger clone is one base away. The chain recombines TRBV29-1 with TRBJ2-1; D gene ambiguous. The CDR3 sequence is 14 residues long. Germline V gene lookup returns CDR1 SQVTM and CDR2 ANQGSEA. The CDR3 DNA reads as TGCAGCGTTGCGGAGACCTCGAGCGTCAATGAGCAGTTATTC. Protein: CSVAETSSVNEQLF.

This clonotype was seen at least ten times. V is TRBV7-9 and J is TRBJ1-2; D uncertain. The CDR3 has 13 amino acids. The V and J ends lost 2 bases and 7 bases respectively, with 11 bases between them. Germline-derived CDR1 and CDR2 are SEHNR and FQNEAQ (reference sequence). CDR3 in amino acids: CASSLRPMGGYTF. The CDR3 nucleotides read TGTGCCAGCAGCTTAAGACCAATGGGTGGCTACACCTTC.

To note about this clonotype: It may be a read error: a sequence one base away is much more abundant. CDR3 nucleotide sequence: TGTGCCAGCCCCAGGACGAACAATGAGCAGTTCTTC. Translation: CASPRTNNEQFF. V usage is TRBV27 and J usage is TRBJ2-1; D unresolved. V was trimmed by 8 bases and J by 5 bases, leaving 10 bases between them. CDR3 length equals 12 residues. Germline V gives CDR1 MNHEY, CDR2 SMNVEV (reference sequence).

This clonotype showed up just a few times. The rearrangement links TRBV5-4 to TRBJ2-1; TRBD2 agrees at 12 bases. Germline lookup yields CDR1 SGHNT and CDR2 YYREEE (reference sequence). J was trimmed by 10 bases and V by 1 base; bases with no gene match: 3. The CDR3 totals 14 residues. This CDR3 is CASSLMLAGGEQFF. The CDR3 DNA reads TGTGCCAGCAGCTTGATGCTAGCGGGAGGGGAGCAGTTCTTC.

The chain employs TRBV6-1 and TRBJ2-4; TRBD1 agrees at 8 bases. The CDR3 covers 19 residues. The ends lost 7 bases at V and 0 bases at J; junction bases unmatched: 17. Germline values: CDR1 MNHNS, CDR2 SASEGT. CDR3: CASNEEGRGTGLAKNIQYF. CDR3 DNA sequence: TGTGCCAGCAATGAGGAGGGGCGAGGGACAGGACTAGCCAAAAACATTCAGTACTTC.

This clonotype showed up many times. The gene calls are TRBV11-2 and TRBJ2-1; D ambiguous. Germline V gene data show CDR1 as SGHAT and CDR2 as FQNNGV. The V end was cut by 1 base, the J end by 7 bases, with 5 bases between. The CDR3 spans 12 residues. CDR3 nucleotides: TGTGCCAGCAGCTTAGTAGGGAATGAGCAGTTCTTC. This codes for CASSLVGNEQFF.

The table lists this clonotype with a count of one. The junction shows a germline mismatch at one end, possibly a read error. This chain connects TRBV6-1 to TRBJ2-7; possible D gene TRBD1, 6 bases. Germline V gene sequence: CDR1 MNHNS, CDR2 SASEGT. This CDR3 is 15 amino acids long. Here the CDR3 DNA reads TGCGCCAGCAACCTGGGGGCCAGTAGCTCCTACGAGCAGTACTTC. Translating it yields CASNLGASSSYEQYF.

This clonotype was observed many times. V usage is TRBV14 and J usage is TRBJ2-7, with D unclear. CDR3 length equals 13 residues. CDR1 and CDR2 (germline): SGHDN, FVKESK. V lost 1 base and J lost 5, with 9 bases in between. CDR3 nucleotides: TGTGCCAGCAGCCAAGTACCTCGCCACGAGCAGTACTTC. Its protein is CASSQVPRHEQYF.

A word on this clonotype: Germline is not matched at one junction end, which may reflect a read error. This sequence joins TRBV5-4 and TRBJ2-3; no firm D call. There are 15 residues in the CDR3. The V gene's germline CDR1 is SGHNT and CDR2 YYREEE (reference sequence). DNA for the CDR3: TGTGCTAGCAGCTTGGATGGGTCTAGCACAGATACGCAGTATTTT. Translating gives CASSLDGSSTDTQYF.

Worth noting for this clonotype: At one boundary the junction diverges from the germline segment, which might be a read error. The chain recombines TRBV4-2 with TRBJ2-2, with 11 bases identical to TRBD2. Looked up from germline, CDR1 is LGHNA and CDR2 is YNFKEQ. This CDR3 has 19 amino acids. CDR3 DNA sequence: TGTGCCAACAGCCAAGCGCTAGCGGGAGGATTAGCGAACACCGGGGAGCTGTTTTTT. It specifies CANSQALAGGLANTGELFF.

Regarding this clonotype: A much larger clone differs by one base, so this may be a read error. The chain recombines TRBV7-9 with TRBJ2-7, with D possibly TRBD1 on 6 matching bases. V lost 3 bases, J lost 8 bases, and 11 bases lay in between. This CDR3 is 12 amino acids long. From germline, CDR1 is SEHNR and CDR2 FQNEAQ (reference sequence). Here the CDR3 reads CASSFLGDKQYF. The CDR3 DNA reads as TGTGCCAGCAGCTTTCTTGGGGACAAGCAGTACTTC.

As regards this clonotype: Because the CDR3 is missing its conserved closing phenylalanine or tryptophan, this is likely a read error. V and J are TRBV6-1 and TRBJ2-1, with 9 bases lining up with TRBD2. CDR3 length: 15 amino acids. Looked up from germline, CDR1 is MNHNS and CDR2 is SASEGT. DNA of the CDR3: TGTGCCAGTAGTGAAGGACTAGCGACATACAATGAGCAGTTCCTC. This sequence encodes CASSEGLATYNEQFL.

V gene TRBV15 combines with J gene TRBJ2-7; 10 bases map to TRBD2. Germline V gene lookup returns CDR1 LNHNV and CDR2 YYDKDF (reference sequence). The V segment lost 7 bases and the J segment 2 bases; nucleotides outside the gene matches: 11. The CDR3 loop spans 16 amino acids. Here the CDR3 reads CATIGRIGLAAYEQYF. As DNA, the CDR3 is TGTGCCACCATCGGACGGATCGGACTAGCGGCCTACGAGCAGTACTTC.

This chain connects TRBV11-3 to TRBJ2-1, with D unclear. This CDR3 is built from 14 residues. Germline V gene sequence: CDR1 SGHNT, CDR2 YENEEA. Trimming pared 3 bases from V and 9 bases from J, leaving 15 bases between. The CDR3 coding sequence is TGTGCCAGCAGCTTGGGCGTCTCGAACACTGAGCAGTTCTTC. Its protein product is CASSLGVSNTEQFF.

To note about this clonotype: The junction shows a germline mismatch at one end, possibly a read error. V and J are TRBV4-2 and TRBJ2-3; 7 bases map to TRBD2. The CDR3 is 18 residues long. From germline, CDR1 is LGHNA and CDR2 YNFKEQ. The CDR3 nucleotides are TGTGCCAGCAGCCAAGTAGCGCTTCTAGCGGAAGCGACAGATACGCTGTATTTT. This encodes CASSQVALLAEATDTLYF.

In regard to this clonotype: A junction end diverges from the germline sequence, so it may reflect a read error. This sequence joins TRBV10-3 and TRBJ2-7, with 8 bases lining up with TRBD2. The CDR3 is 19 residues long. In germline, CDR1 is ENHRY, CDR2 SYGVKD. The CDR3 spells CAITKRSGPAGVFSYEQYF. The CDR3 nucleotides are TGTGCCATCACCAAACGATCGGGACCAGCGGGAGTGTTCTCCTACGAGCAGTATTTC.

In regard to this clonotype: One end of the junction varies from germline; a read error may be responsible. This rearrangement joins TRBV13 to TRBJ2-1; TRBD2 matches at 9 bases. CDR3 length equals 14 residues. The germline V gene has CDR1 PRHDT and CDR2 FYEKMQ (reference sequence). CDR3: CASSLAGEYNEQSF. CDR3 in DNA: TGCGCCAGCAGCTTAGCGGGGGAGTACAATGAGCAGTCCTTC.

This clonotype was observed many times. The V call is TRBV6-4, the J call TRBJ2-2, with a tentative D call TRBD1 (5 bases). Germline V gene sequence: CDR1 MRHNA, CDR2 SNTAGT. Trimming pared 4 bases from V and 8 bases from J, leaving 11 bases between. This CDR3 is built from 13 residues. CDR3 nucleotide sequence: TGTGCCAGCAGTGCGGAAGGGGCAGGGGAGCTGTTTTTT. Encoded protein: CASSAEGAGELFF.

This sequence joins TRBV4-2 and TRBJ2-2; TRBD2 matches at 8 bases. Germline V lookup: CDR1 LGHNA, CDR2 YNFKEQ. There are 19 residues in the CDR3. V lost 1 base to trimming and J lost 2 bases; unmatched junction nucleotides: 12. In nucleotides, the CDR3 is TGTGCCAGCAGCCAAGCGCTAACGGGAGGGTTAGCTAACACCGGGGAGCTGTTTTTT. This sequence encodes CASSQALTGGLANTGELFF.

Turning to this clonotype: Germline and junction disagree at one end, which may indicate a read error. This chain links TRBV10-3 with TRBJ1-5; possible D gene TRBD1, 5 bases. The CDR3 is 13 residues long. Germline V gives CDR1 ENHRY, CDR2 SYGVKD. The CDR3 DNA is TGTGCCATCAGAGAGTCGGGGGATAAGCCCCAGCATTTT. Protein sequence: CAIRESGDKPQHF.

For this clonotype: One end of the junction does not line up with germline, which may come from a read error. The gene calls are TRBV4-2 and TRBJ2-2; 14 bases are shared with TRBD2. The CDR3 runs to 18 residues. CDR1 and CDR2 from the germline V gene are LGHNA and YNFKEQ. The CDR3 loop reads CTSSQGTSGSLNPGGLFF. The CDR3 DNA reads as TGTACAAGCAGCCAAGGGACTAGCGGGAGTCTAAATCCCGGGGGGCTGTTTTTT.

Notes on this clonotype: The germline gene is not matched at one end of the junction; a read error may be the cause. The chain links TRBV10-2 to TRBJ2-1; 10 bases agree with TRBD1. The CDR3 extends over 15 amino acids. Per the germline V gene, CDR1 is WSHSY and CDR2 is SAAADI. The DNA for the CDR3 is TGCGTCAGCAGTTACCGGGACAGGGGCCACAATGAGCATTTCTTC. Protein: CVSSYRDRGHNEHFF.

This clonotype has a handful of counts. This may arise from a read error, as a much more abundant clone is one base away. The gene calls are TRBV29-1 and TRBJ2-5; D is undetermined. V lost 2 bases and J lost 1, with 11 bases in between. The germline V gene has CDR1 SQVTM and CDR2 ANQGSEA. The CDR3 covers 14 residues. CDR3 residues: CSVEIPAAQETQYF. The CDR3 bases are TGCAGCGTTGAAATCCCAGCCGCCCAAGAGACCCAGTACTTC.

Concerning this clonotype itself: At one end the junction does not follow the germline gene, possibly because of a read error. The CDR3 sequence is CASSLRLEGEVEGNGQFF. CDR3 nucleotides: TGTGCCAGCAGCTTACGTCTAGAGGGAGAGGTAGAAGGCAATGGGCAGTTCTTC. The chain is built from TRBV7-9 and TRBJ2-1; D possibly corresponds to TRBD2 (5 bases). Germline lookup yields CDR1 SEHNR and CDR2 FQNEAQ (reference sequence). This CDR3 region has 18 residues.

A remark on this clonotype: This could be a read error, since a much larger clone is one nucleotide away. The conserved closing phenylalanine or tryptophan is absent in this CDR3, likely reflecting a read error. DNA of the CDR3: TGCGCCGGCAGCCAGGCCCTTAAGTACACCGAGCAGTACTTG. This translates into CAGSQALKYTEQYL. V and J are TRBV4-3 and TRBJ2-7; the D is unclear. The CDR3 loop spans 14 amino acids. CDR1 is LGHNA, CDR2 YSLEER, per germline.